This record concerns one TCR beta chain sequence. The antigen is undetermined. The data stem from a study of beta chain features in type 1 diabetes. Study-wide background: The examined sorted cells totaled approximately 110 million across samples. Findings and caveats of the study: Shortening that was moderate but significant affected the TCRB CDR3s of Type 1 diabetes patients in all four CD4+ subsets.

The V gene's germline CDR1 is SGHDT and CDR2 YYEEEE. This CDR3 has 14 residues. Trimming cost V 4 bases and J 5 bases; bases outside gene matches: 3. Expressed TCRB transcripts got sequenced, as all isolated RNA was reverse transcribed. Generated by immunoSEQ multiplex PCR, the TCRdb table keeps only in-frame clones and is missing some. The profile shows some 160,000 clones, approximately 9% of them singletons. Central memory, naive, regulatory and stem cell-like memory CD4+ cells were sorted by CD45RO/CCR7/CD25/CD127/CD95/CD27. This TCR came from a woman aged 18-35 years with type 1 diabetes. The sample was central memory CD4+ T cells from blood. The chain links TRBV5-6 to TRBJ1-2; 12 bases are shared with TRBD1. CDR3 sequence reads: CASSRDRGQYGYTF. In DNA, the CDR3 is TGTGCCAGCAGCCGGGACAGGGGGCAATATGGCTACACCTTC.